The clone carrying this T cell receptor beta chain was detected a few times. Its antigen is unidentified. Documented time point: sample taken at primary tumor resection. Donors were around 70 untreated early-stage non-small cell lung cancer patients. The sample belongs to a study of spatial heterogeneity in lung cancer. Study-level findings and limits: The appearance of ubiquitous expanded tumor TCRs in blood was greater at resection than follow-up.

Trimming removed 0 bases from V and 6 bases from J, with 5 bases in between. The V gene's germline CDR1 is DFQATT and CDR2 SNEGSKA (reference sequence). This CDR3 contains 11 residues. Every cDNA TCR molecule received its own unique molecular identifier. TCRdb itself ran the 5' RACE reads through MiXCR, one entry per CDR3 protein. The data hold about 25,000 distinct CDR3 sequences, with about 7.2% observed a single time. The specimen comprised PBMCs, sampled at surgery. The chain combines TRBV20-1 with TRBJ1-1; D call uncertain. This TCR derives from a male donor with early-stage non-small cell lung cancer. CDR3 nucleotide sequence: TGCAGTGCTAGAGATCACTCTGAAGCTTTCTTT. The encoded protein is CSARDHSEAFF.